This TCR beta chain was obtained from a study of Graves' ophthalmopathy and Graves' hyperthyroidism. Regarding the study as a whole: With a specificity of 72.22% and a sensitivity of roughly 71%, the model predicted ophthalmopathy progression.

This clonotype appeared many times. Its matching antigen is unknown. Hyperthyroidism patients were newly diagnosed, under 2 months' duration, aged 18 to 65. Among the exclusions were patients with other autoimmune diseases, uncontrolled infections, pregnancy or lactation. Clinical symptoms, serum thyroxine, TRAb, thyroid ultrasound and orbital computed tomography determined diagnosis. The sequenced template was RNA, covering the TCR beta CDR3 region. Amplification began with first-round RT-PCR using HTBI primers, then second-round multiplex PCR was performed. TCRdb ran MiXCR on the multiplex PCR reads and lists one entry per CDR3 protein. The sample carries over a million distinct CDR3 sequences, about two fifths recorded once. This TCR was recovered from an adult man with Graves' hyperthyroidism. Sequenced material: peripheral blood or thyroid tissue (not recorded which).

CDR3 sequence: CSVEAAIPDYGYTF. In DNA, the CDR3 is TGCAGCGTTGAGGCAGCGATTCCTGACTATGGCTACACCTTC. The chain recombines TRBV29-1 with TRBJ1-2, with D unclear. V dropped 3 bases and J dropped 3 bases, with 14 bases sitting between them. Germline CDR1 is SQVTM and CDR2 is ANQGSEA. The CDR3 is 14 amino acids.